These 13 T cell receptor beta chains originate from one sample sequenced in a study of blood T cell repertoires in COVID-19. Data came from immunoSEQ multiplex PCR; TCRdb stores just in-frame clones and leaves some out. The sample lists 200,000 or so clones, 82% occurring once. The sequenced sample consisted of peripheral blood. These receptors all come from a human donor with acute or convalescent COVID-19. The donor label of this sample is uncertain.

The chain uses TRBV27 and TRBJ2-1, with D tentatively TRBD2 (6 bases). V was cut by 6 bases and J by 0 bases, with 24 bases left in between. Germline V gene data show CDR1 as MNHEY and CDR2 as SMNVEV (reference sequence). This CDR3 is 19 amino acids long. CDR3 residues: CASRRLPGLITRSYNEQFF. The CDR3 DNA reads TGTGCCAGCAGGCGCTTACCGGGACTCATAACCCGCTCCTACAATGAGCAGTTCTTC.

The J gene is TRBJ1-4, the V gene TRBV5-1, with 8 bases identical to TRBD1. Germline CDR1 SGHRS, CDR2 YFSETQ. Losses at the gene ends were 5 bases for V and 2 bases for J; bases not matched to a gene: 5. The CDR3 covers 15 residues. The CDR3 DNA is TGCGCCAGCAGAGGACAGGGTGAGACTAATGAAAAACTGTTTTTT. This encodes CASRGQGETNEKLFF. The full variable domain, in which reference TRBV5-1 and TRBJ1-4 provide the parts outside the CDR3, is KAGVTQTPRYLIKTRGQQVTLSCSPISGHRSVSWYQQTPGQGLQFLFEYFSETQRNKGNFPGRFSGRQFSNSRSEMNVSTLELGDSALYLCASRGQGETNEKLFFGSGTQLSVL.

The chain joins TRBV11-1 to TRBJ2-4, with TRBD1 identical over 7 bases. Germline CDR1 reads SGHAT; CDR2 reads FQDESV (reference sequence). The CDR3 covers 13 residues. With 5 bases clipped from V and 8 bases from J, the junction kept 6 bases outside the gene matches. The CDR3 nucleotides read TGTGCCAGCAGCCCTTGGACAGGAGACATTCAGTACTTC. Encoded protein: CASSPWTGDIQYF.

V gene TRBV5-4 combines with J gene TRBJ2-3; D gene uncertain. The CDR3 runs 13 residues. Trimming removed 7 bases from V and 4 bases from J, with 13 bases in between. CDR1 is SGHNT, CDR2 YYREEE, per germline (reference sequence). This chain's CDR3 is CASARAAADTQYF. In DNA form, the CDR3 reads TGTGCCAGCGCCCGTGCGGCGGCAGATACGCAGTATTTT.

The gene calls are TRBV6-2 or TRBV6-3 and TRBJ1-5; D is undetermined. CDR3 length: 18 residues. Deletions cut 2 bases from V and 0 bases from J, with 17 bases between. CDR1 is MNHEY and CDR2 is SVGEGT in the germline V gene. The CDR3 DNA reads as TGTGCCAGCAGTTACCGGGCCAAGGGAGGGTATAGCAATCAGCCCCAGCATTTT. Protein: CASSYRAKGGYSNQPQHF.

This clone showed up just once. CDR3 bases: TGCGCCAGCAGCTTGGGGACTAGCCCCCTAACCCAGTACTTC. Protein product: CASSLGTSPLTQYF. The V call is TRBV5-1, the J call TRBJ2-5, with 8 bases that match TRBD2. The length of the CDR3 is 14 residues. Unmatched junction bases numbered 6, after V lost 0 bases and J lost 8 bases. The germline V gene has CDR1 SGHRS and CDR2 YFSETQ.

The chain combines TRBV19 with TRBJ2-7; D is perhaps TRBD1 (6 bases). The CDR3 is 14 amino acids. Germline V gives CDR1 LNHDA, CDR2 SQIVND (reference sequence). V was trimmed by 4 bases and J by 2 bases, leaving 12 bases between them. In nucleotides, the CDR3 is TGTGCCAGTAGTAACAGGGAGATGACCTACGAGCAGTACTTC. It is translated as CASSNREMTYEQYF.

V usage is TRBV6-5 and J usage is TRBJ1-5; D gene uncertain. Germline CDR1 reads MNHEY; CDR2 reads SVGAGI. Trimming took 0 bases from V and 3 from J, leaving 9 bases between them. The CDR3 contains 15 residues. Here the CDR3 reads CASSYSQANNQPQHF. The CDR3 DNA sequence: TGTGCCAGCAGTTACTCCCAGGCCAACAATCAGCCCCAGCATTTT.

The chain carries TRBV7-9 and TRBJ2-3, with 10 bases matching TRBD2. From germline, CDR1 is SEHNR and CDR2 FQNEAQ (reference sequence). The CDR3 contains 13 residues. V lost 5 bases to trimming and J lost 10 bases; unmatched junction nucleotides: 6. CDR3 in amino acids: CASSELAGGAQYF. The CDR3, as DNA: TGTGCCAGCAGCGAATTAGCGGGAGGTGCGCAGTATTTT.

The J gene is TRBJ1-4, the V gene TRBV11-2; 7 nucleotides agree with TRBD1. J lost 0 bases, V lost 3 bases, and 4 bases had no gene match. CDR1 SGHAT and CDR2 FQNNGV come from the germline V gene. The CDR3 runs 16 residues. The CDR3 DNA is TGTGCCAGCAGCTTGGGACAGCTATCAACTAATGAAAAACTGTTTTTT. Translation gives CASSLGQLSTNEKLFF.

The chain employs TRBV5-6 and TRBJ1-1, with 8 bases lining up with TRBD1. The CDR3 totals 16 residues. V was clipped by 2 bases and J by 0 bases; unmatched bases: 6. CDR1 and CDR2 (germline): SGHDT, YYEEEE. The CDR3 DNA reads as TGTGCCAGCAGCTTAGACAGGGGAATGATGAACACTGAAGCTTTCTTT. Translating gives CASSLDRGMMNTEAFF.

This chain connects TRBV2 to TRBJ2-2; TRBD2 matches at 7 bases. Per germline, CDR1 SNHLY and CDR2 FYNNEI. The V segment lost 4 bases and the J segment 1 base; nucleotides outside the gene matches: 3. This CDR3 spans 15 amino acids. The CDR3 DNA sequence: TGTGCCAGCAGTGCCACTAGCGAGAACACCGGGGAGCTGTTTTTT. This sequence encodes CASSATSENTGELFF.

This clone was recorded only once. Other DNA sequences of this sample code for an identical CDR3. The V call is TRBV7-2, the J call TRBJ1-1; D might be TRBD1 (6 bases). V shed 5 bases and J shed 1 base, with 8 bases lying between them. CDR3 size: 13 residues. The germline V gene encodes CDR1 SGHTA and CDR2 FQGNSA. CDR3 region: CASSTQGNTEAFF. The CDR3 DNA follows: TGTGCCAGCAGCACACAGGGGAACACTGAAGCTTTCTTT. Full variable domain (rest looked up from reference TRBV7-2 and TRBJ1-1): GAGVSQSPSNKVTEKGKDVELRCDPISGHTALYWYRQSLGQGLEFLIYFQGNSAPDKSGLPSDRFSAERTGGSVSTLTIQRTQQEDSAVYLCASSTQGNTEAFFGQGTRLTVV.